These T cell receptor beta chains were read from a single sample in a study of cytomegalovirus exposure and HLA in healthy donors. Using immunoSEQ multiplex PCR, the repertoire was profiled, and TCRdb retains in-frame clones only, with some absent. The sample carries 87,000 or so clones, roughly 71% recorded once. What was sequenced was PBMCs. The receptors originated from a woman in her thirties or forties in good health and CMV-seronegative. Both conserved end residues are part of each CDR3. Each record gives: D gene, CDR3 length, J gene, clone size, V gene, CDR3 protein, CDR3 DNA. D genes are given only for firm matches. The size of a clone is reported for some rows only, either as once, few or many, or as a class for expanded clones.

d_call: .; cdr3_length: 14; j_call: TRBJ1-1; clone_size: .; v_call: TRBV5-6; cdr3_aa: CASIAGPRNTEAFF; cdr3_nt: TGTGCCAGCATCGCAGGTCCGAGGAACACTGAAGCTTTCTTT
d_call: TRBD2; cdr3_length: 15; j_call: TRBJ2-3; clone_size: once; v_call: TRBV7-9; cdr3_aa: CASSFTGGRADTQYF; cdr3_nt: TGTGCCAGCAGCTTCACGGGGGGGCGGGCAGATACGCAGTATTTT
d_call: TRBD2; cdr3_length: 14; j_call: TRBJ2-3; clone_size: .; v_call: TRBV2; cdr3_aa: CASNSGGYTDTQYF; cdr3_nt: TGTGCCAGCAATAGCGGGGGCTACACAGATACGCAGTATTTT
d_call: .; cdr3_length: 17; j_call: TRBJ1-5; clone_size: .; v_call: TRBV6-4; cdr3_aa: CASSDSRDFHSNQPQHF; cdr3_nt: TGTGCCAGCAGTGACTCGAGGGACTTTCATAGCAATCAGCCCCAGCATTTT
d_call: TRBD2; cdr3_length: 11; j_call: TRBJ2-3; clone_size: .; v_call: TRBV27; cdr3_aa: CASSSGLDLYF; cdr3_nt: TGTGCCAGCAGTTCCGGACTAGATCTGTATTTT
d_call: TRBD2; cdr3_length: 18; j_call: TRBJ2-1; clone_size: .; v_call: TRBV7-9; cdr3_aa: CASSLGGLALSYYNEQFF; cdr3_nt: TGTGCCAGCAGCTTAGGCGGACTAGCACTATCATACTACAATGAGCAGTTCTTC
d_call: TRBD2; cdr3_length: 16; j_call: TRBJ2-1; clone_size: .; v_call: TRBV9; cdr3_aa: CASSPFNPAGGPQQFF; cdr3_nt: TGTGCCAGCAGCCCATTCAACCCCGCGGGGGGCCCCCAGCAGTTCTTC
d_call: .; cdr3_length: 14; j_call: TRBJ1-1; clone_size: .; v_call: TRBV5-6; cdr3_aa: CASSRAPLNTEAFF; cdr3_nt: TGTGCCAGCAGCCGAGCACCCCTGAACACTGAAGCTTTCTTT
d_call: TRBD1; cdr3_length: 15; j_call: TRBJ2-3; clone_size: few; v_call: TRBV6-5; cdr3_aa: CASRPDRGRADTQYF; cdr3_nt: TGTGCCAGCAGACCGGACAGGGGGCGCGCAGATACGCAGTATTTT
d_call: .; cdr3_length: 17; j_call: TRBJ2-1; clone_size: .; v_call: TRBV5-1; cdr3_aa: CASSLPSSISPLGEQFF; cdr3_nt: TGCGCCAGCAGCTTGCCTTCTAGCATCTCTCCGTTGGGTGAGCAGTTCTTC
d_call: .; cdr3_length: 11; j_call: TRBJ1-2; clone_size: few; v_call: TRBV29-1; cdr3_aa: CSAGWGRGYTF; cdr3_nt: TGCAGCGCCGGGTGGGGCCGTGGCTACACCTTC
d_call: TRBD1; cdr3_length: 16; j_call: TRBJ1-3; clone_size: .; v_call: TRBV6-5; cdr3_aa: CASSSRDSPSGNTIYF; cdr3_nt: TGTGCCAGCAGTTCCCGGGACAGTCCTTCTGGAAACACCATATATTTT
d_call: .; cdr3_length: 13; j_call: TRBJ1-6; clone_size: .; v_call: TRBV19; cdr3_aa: CASSIGGASPLHF; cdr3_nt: TGTGCCAGTAGTATCGGGGGGGCCTCACCCCTCCACTTT
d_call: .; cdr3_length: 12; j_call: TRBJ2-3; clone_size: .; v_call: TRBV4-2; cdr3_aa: CASSLSTDTQYF; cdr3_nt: TGTGCCAGCAGTCTGAGCACAGATACGCAGTATTTT
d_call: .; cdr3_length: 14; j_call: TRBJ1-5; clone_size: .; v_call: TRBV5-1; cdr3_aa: CASSLDPGNQPQHF; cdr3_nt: TGCGCCAGCAGCTTGGATCCGGGTAATCAGCCCCAGCATTTT
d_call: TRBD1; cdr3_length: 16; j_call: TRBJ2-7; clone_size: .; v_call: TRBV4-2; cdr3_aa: CASSQELTGGAYEQYF; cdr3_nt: TGTGCCAGCAGCCAAGAGTTGACAGGGGGTGCCTACGAGCAGTACTTC
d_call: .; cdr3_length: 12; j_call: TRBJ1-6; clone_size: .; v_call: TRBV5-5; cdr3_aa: CASSLGHSPLHF; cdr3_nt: TGTGCCAGCAGCCTAGGACACTCACCCCTCCACTTT
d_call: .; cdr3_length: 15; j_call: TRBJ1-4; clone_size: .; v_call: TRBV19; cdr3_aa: CASSTGHPVNEKLFF; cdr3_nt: TGTGCCAGTAGTACGGGACACCCGGTTAATGAAAAACTGTTTTTT
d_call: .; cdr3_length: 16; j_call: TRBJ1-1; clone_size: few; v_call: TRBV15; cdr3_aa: CATSSLRWVRDTEAFF; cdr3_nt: TGTGCCACCAGCAGCCTCCGGTGGGTCAGGGACACTGAAGCTTTCTTT
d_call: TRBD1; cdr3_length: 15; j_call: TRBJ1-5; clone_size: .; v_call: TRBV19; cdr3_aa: CASSTLTGGDQPQHF; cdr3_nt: TGTGCCAGTAGTACCCTGACAGGGGGAGATCAGCCCCAGCATTTT
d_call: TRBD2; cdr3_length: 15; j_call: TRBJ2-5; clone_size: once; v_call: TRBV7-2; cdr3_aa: CASSPSGGAEETQYF; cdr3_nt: TGTGCCAGCAGCCCCAGCGGGGGGGCCGAAGAGACCCAGTACTTC
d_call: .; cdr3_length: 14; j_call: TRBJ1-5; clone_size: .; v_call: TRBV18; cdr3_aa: CASSGQGMGQPQHF; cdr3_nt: TGTGCCAGCTCAGGGCAGGGAATGGGTCAGCCCCAGCATTTT
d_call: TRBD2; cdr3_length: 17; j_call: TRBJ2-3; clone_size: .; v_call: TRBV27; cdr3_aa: CASSPLLKAGGSDTQYF; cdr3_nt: TGTGCCAGCAGTCCGCTATTGAAAGCGGGGGGCTCAGATACGCAGTATTTT
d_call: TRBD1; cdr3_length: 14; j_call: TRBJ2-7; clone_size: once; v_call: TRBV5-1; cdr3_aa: CASSGGQGVYEQYF; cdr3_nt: TGCGCCAGCAGCGGTGGACAGGGAGTCTACGAGCAGTACTTC
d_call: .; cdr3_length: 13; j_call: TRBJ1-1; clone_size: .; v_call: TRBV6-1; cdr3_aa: CASRETVNTEAFF; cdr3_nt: TGTGCCAGCAGGGAGACAGTGAACACTGAAGCTTTCTTT
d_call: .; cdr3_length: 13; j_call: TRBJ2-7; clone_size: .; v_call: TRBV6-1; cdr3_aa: CATTTKGAYEQYF; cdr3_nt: TGTGCCACTACCACAAAGGGAGCATACGAGCAGTACTTC
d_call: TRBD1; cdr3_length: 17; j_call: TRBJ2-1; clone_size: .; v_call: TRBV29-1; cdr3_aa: CSVPRGGQFYIYNEQFF; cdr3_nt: TGCAGCGTCCCCCGAGGGGGACAGTTCTACATTTACAATGAGCAGTTCTTC
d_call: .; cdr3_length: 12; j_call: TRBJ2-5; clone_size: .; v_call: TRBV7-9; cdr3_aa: CASRDIQETQYF; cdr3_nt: TGTGCCAGCCGGGACATACAAGAGACCCAGTACTTC
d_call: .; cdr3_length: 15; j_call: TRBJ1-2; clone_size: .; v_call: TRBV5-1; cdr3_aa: CASSSGSGRDYGYTF; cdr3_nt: TGCGCCAGCAGCTCCGGGTCAGGGAGGGACTATGGCTACACCTTC
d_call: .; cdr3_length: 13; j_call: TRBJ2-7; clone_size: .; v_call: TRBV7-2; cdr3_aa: CASSGDLTYEQYF; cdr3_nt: TGTGCCAGCTCGGGGGATTTGACCTACGAGCAGTACTTC
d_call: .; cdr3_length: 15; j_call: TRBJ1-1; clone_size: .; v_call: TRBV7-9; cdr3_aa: CASSDGAGLSSEAFF; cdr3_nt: TGTGCCAGCAGTGACGGCGCGGGGCTTTCGTCTGAAGCTTTCTTT
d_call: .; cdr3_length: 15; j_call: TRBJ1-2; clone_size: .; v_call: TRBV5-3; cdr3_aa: CARSLARGENYGYTF; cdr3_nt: TGTGCCAGAAGCTTGGCTCGGGGGGAGAACTATGGCTACACCTTC
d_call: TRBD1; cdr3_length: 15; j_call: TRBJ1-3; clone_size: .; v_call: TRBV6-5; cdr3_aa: CASSRTGGSGNTIYF; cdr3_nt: TGTGCCAGCAGCCGAACAGGGGGCTCTGGAAACACCATATATTTT
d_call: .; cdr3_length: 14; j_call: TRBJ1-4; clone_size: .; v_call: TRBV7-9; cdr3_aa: CASSSGFTNEKLFF; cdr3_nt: TGTGCCAGCAGCTCAGGGTTCACTAATGAAAAACTGTTTTTT
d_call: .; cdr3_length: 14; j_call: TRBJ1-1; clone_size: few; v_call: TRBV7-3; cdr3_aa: CASSLKGGRTEAFF; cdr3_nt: TGTGCCAGCAGCTTAAAAGGTGGGAGGACTGAAGCTTTCTTT
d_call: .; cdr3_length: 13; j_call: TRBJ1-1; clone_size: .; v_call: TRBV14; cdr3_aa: CASSTQGYTEAFF; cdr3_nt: TGTGCCAGCAGCACTCAGGGATACACTGAAGCTTTCTTT
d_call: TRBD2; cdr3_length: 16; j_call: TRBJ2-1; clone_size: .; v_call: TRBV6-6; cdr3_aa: CASSRTSGGRYNEQFF; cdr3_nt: TGTGCCAGCAGTAGGACTAGCGGGGGGCGGTACAATGAGCAGTTCTTC
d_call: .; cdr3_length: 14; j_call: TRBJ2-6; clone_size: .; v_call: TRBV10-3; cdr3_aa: CAISTLSGANVLTF; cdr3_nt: TGTGCCATCAGTACTCTCTCTGGGGCCAACGTCCTGACTTTC
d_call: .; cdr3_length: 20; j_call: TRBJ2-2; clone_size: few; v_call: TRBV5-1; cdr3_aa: CASSSSHPVRGSRNTGELFF; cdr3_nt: TGCGCCAGCAGCTCCTCACACCCGGTGCGGGGCAGCAGGAACACCGGGGAGCTGTTTTTT
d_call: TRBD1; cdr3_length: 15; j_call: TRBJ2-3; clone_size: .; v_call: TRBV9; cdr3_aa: CASSVEGASTDTQYF; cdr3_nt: TGTGCCAGCAGCGTAGAGGGGGCTAGCACAGATACGCAGTATTTT
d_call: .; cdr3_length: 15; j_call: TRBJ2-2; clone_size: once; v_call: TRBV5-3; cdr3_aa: CARSLPRGSPGELFF; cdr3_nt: TGTGCCAGAAGCCTACCACGGGGGTCCCCCGGGGAGCTGTTTTTT
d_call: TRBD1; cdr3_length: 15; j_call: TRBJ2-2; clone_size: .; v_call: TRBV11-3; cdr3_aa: CASSPGQGGTGELFF; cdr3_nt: TGTGCCAGCAGCCCCGGACAGGGAGGCACCGGGGAGCTGTTTTTT
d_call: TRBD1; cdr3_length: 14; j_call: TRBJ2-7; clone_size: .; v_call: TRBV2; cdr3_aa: CASSDGTGSYEQYF; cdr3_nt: TGTGCCAGCAGTGACGGGACAGGGTCGTACGAGCAGTACTTC
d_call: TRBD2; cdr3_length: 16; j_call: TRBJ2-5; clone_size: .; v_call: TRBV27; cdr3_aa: CASSPIRLAGEETQYF; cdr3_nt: TGTGCCAGCAGTCCAATCCGACTAGCGGGGGAAGAGACCCAGTACTTC
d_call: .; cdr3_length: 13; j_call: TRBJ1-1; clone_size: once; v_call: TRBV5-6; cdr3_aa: CASSLRGNTEAFF; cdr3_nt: TGTGCCAGCAGCTTGAGGGGAAACACTGAAGCTTTCTTT
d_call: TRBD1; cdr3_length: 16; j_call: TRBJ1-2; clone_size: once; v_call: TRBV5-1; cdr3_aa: CASSLAGTGGRNGYTF; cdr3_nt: TGCGCCAGCAGCTTGGCCGGGACAGGGGGGCGGAATGGCTACACCTTC
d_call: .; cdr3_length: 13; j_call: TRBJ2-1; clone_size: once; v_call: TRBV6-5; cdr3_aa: CASSYRLAAEQFF; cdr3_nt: TGTGCCAGCAGTTACCGGCTAGCCGCTGAGCAGTTCTTC
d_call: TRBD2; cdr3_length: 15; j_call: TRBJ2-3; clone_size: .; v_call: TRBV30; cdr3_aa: CASTLAGGYTDTQYF; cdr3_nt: TGTGCCTCCACCCTCGCGGGGGGTTACACAGATACGCAGTATTTT
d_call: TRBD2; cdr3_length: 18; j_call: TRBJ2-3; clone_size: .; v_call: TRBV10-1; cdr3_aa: CASSEGLGAGGPTDTQYF; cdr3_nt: TGCGCCAGCAGTGAAGGTTTGGGAGCGGGGGGTCCCACAGATACGCAGTATTTT
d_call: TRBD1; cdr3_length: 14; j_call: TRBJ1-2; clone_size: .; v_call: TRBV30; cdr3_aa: CAWRGTGSNYGYTF; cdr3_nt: TGTGCCTGGAGGGGGACAGGCTCTAACTATGGCTACACCTTC
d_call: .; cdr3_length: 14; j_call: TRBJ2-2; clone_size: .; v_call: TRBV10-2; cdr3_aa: CASKRGGDTGELFF; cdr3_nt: TGCGCCAGCAAAAGGGGGGGAGACACCGGGGAGCTGTTTTTT
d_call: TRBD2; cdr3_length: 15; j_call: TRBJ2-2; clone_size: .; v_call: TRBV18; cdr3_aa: CASSPGTSGLRELFF; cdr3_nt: TGTGCCAGCTCACCTGGGACTAGTGGTTTACGGGAGCTGTTTTTT
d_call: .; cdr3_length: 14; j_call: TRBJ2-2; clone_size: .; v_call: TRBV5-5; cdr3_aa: CASSFGANTGELFF; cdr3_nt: TGTGCCAGCAGCTTTGGAGCGAACACCGGGGAGCTGTTTTTT
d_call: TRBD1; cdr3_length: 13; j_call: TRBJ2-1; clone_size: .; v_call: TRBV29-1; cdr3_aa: CSVAGQGRHEQFF; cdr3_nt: TGCAGCGTTGCGGGACAGGGTAGGCATGAGCAGTTCTTC
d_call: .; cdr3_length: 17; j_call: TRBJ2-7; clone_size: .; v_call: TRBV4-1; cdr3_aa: CASSQEPRPSGPYEQYF; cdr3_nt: TGCGCCAGCAGCCAAGAGCCCCGTCCCTCAGGCCCCTACGAGCAGTACTTC
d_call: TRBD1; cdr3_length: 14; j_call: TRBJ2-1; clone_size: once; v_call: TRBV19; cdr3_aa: CASRDRGSSNEQFF; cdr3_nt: TGTGCCAGTAGGGACAGGGGCTCCAGTAATGAGCAGTTCTTC
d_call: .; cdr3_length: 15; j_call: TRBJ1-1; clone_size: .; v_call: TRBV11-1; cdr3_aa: CASSLALAGGAEAFF; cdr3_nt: TGTGCCAGCAGCTTAGCTCTAGCGGGGGGGGCTGAAGCTTTCTTT
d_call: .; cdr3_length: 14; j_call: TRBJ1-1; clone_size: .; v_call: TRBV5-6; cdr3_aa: CASSPGRVNTEAFF; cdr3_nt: TGTGCCAGCAGCCCCGGGCGGGTGAACACTGAAGCTTTCTTT
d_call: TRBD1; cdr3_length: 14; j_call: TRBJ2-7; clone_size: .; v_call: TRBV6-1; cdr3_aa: CASREQGSIYEQYF; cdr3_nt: TGTGCCAGCAGAGAACAGGGGTCTATCTACGAGCAGTACTTC
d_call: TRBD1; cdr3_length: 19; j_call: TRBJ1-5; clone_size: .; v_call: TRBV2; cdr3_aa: CASSEGSPYRGSSNQPQHF; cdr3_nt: TGTGCCAGCAGTGAAGGGAGTCCGTACAGGGGATCCAGCAATCAGCCCCAGCATTTT